This T cell receptor (beta chain) is drawn from a study of a mutant IDH1 vaccine in newly diagnosed glioma. Study-wide background: The study started vaccination 4-6 weeks after radiotherapy alone, or with temozolomide cycles. The earlier regimen, radiotherapy, temozolomide, or both, was most often both. Visit V13 took place at week 47, and visit V12 happened at week 35.

Time point specified: week 47, end of study. All doses held 300 ug of mutant IDH1 20-mer peptide, with topical imiquimod. Eight vaccinations went to patients in weeks 1, 3, 5, 7, 11, 15, 19, 23. This clone has more than one count but fewer than ten. No antigen is known for it. An end of the junction does not agree with germline; a read error may underlie this. Produced via immunoSEQ multiplex PCR; TCRdb's table is partial and in-frame only. The sample has about 56,000 clones; roughly 76% are singletons. The CDR3 length is 10 residues. The germline V gene encodes CDR1 GTSNPN and CDR2 SVGIG (reference sequence).

Specimen: PBMCs, collected from a glioma patient whose treatment included an IDH1 peptide vaccine. The chain recombines TRBV30 with TRBJ1-1, with 9 bases matching TRBD1. The TCR comes from a man aged 50-59 years with glioma. The DNA for the CDR3 is TGTGCCTGGAGTGTACCTGGGACAGGGTTT. Translated: CAWSVPGTGF.